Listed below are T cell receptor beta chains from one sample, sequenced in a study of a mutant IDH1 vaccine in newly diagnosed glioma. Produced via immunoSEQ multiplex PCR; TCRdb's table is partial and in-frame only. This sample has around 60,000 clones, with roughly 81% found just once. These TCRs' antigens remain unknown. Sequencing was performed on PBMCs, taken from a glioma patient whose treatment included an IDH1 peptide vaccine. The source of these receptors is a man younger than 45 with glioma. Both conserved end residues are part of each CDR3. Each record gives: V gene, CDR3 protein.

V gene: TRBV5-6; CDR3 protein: CASRRRIGSRGTEAFF
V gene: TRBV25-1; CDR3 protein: CASSGAGNEQFF
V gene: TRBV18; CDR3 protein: CASSLGLSGQGFTYEQYF
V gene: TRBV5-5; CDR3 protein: CASSASGTLNTEAFF
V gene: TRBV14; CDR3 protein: CASSHLTKGTANTGELFF
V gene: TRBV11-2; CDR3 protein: CASRQGQTYNEQFF
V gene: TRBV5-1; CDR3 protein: CASSLVGTGGYEQYF
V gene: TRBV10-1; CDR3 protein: CASSERTGGRTEAFF
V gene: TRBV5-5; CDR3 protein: CASSLAVDTYGYTF
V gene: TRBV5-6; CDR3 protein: CASSLGHDNQPQHF
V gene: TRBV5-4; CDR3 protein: CASSLDAGVSTDTQYF
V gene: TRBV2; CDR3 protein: CASSEIARSGNTIYF
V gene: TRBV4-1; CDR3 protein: CASSQVGGQQETQYF
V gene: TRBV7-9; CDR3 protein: CASSPGQGARDTEAFF
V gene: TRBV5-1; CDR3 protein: CASSLAASLTGYTF
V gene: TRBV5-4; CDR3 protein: CASSFLGSSYEQYF
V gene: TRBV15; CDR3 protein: CATSAPMDRVTTTNEKLFF
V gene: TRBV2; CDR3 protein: CASSGSDRVTHQPQHF